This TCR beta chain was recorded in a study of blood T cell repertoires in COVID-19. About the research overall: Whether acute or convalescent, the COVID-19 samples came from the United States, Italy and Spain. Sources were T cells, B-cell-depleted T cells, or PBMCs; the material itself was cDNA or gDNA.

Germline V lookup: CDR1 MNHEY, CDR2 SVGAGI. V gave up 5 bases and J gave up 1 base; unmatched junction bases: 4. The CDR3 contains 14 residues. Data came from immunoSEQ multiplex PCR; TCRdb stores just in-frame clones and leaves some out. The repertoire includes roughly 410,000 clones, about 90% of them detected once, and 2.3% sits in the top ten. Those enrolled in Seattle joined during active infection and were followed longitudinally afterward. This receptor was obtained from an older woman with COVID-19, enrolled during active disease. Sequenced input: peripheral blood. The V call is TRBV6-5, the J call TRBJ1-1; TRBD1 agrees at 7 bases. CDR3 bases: TGTGCCAGCAGTCCCCGGGACAGGAACACTGAAGCTTTCTTT. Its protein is CASSPRDRNTEAFF.